This TCR beta chain was found in a study of graft-versus-host responses after intestinal transplantation. General study findings and limits: Patients with graft-donor T cell macrochimerism had high graft-versus-host to host-versus-graft clonal ratios in allografts. Early post-transplant HvG declines showed an association with peak circulating GvH clone levels.

V was shortened by 3 bases and J by 3 bases, with 11 bases between the two germline ends. Germline CDR1 reads SEHNR; CDR2 reads FQNEAQ (reference sequence). The CDR3 extends over 15 amino acids. Turning to this clone: Antigen: not known.

Produced via immunoSEQ multiplex PCR; TCRdb's table is partial and in-frame only. The sample contains around 71,000 clones, roughly 90% of which appear only once. The chain carries TRBV7-9 and TRBJ2-2; no reliable D call. This clonotype was obtained from a human patient who received an intestinal transplant, so some T cells may come from the graft donor. Specimen: bone marrow, collected almost 750 days after intestinal transplantation. CDR3 nucleotides: TGTGCCAGCAGCTTCGCCCCAAGCGACACCGGGGAGCTGTTTTTT. The encoded protein is CASSFAPSDTGELFF.